These 26 T cell receptor beta chains came from one sample sequenced in a study of cytomegalovirus exposure and HLA in healthy donors. Amplification used 60 Vbeta primers and 13 Jbeta primers. The repertoire was sequenced with immunoSEQ multiplex PCR; TCRdb's copy has only in-frame clones and lacks some. Among around 120,000 clones listed, around four fifths were seen once. Sequenced material: PBMCs. These receptors were obtained from a boy aged 10-17 years in good health and CMV-seronegative.

The rearrangement links TRBV5-4 to TRBJ2-1; 11 nucleotides line up with TRBD2. J was trimmed by 0 bases and V by 4 bases; bases with no gene match: 15. Germline V gene sequence: CDR1 SGHNT, CDR2 YYREEE (reference sequence). The CDR3 covers 20 residues. The CDR3 coding sequence is TGTGCCAGCAGCCCGCCAGGGGGATTAGCGGGAGGGGGCTCCTACAATGAGCAGTTCTTC. Translating it yields CASSPPGGLAGGGSYNEQFF.

This rearrangement joins TRBV10-3 to TRBJ2-7, with 7 positions matching TRBD2. The CDR3 runs 14 residues. Germline CDR1 is ENHRY and CDR2 is SYGVKD. The V and J ends lost 0 bases and 3 bases, in that order; junction bases with no gene match: 2. The CDR3 nucleotides read TGTGCCATCAGTGAGTCGGCGGGGGACTACGAGCAGTACTTC. Translating gives CAISESAGDYEQYF.

The rearrangement links TRBV6-6 to TRBJ2-3; 7 nucleotides align to TRBD1. The germline V gene has CDR1 MNHNY and CDR2 SVGAGI (reference sequence). This CDR3 has 15 amino acids. The V segment lost 0 bases and the J segment 4 bases; nucleotides outside the gene matches: 4. DNA of the CDR3: TGTGCCAGCAGTTACTCGACAGGGAGAGCAGATACGCAGTATTTT. Translated: CASSYSTGRADTQYF.

This chain connects TRBV5-4 to TRBJ2-4, with 9 bases fitting TRBD2. V lost 0 bases and J lost 2; bases outside the gene matches: 3. In germline, CDR1 is SGHNT, CDR2 YYREEE (reference sequence). There are 16 residues in the CDR3. The CDR3 DNA reads TGTGCCAGCAGCTTGGTGGCGGGAGGGACCAAAAACATTCAGTACTTC. It is translated as CASSLVAGGTKNIQYF.

The V gene is TRBV5-1, the J gene TRBJ2-6; D is uncertain. Germline values: CDR1 SGHRS, CDR2 YFSETQ. The CDR3 covers 15 residues. V was shortened by 2 bases and J by 2 bases, with 8 bases between the two germline ends. In DNA, the CDR3 is TGCGCCAGCAGCTTCTCAAGCACTGGGGCCAACGTCCTGACTTTC. Translating it yields CASSFSSTGANVLTF.

The gene calls are TRBV19 and TRBJ1-5, with TRBD1 as a possible D gene (6 bases). CDR1 LNHDA and CDR2 SQIVND come from the germline V gene (reference sequence). This CDR3 comprises 14 residues. The ends were cut back, 7 bases at V and 3 bases at J, with 13 bases in the middle. CDR3 in amino acids: CASNYGGANQPQHF. CDR3 nucleotide sequence: TGTGCCAGTAACTACGGGGGGGCCAATCAGCCCCAGCATTTT.

The chain carries TRBV2 and TRBJ1-4; 8 bases agree with TRBD1. The CDR3 runs 14 residues. V shed 5 bases and J 4 bases; nucleotides not matched to a gene: 3. CDR1 is SNHLY, CDR2 FYNNEI, per germline. The CDR3 coding sequence is TGTGCCAGCAGTTCAGACAGGGGTAATGAAAAACTGTTTTTT. As protein: CASSSDRGNEKLFF.

In its sample, this clone was seen a few times. The chain combines TRBV10-3 with TRBJ2-1; 7 bases line up with TRBD2. The CDR3 loop spans 14 amino acids. J was trimmed by 6 bases and V by 4 bases; bases with no gene match: 6. Germline CDR1 is ENHRY and CDR2 is SYGVKD. The CDR3 is CAISGRLASNEQFF. DNA of the CDR3: TGTGCCATCAGTGGGCGACTAGCTAGCAATGAGCAGTTCTTC.

The chain uses TRBV7-6 and TRBJ2-1, with TRBD1 identical over 9 bases. Germline-derived CDR1 and CDR2 are SGHVS and FNYEAQ. Trimming cost V 5 bases and J 16 bases; bases outside gene matches: 9. CDR3 length equals 12 residues. As DNA, the CDR3 is TGTGCCAGCAGCGCGGCAGGGACAGGGTACTTCTTC. Its protein product is CASSAAGTGYFF.

The chain carries TRBV6-5 and TRBJ2-7, with D tentatively TRBD2 (5 bases). Germline V gene data show CDR1 as MNHEY and CDR2 as SVGAGI. This CDR3 has 16 residues. V gave up 4 bases and J gave up 0 bases, with 16 bases separating them. The CDR3 sequence: CASSFSIGLASYEQYF. DNA of the CDR3: TGTGCCAGCAGTTTCTCTATAGGACTGGCCTCCTACGAGCAGTACTTC.

This clone was counted a single time. V is TRBV6-6 and J is TRBJ2-7, with D unclear. This CDR3 is 12 amino acids long. The germline gives CDR1 MNHNY, CDR2 SVGAGI (reference sequence). V was clipped by 5 bases and J by 0 bases, with 5 bases between them. Written as DNA, the CDR3 is TGTGCCAGCAGTGGTAGCTCCTACGAGCAGTACTTC. Translation: CASSGSSYEQYF.

This chain joins TRBV7-2 and TRBJ1-1, with TRBD1 identical over 9 bases. The CDR3 covers 17 residues. From germline, CDR1 is SGHTA and CDR2 FQGNSA. The V gene end was trimmed by 3 bases and the J gene end by 0 bases; junction bases not matched to a gene: 8. The CDR3 DNA follows: TGTGCCAGCAGCTTCTTTGGACAGGGGTTCATGAACACTGAAGCTTTCTTT. The encoded protein is CASSFFGQGFMNTEAFF.

This clone showed up just once. This chain uses TRBV4-2 with TRBJ2-2; 13 nucleotides align to TRBD2. CDR3 length: 17 residues. Trimming at V came to 4 bases and at J to 6 bases, leaving 8 bases not matched to a gene. Germline V gene lookup returns CDR1 LGHNA and CDR2 YNFKEQ. The CDR3 spells CASSPDPGLAGPGELFF. Here the CDR3 DNA reads TGTGCCAGCAGCCCTGACCCGGGACTAGCGGGACCCGGGGAGCTGTTTTTT.

This chain joins TRBV19 and TRBJ1-1; possible D gene TRBD1, 5 bases. Trimming cost V 9 bases and J 1 base, with 12 bases left between them. Germline-derived CDR1 and CDR2 are LNHDA and SQIVND (reference sequence). There are 13 residues in the CDR3. The CDR3 DNA reads TGTGCCAGCTCAGGGTTTGAGAACACTGAAGCTTTCTTT. It is translated as CASSGFENTEAFF.

V and J are TRBV7-2 and TRBJ2-5; 8 positions match TRBD1. This CDR3 has 15 residues. The J segment lost 4 bases and the V segment lost 5 bases, leaving 9 bases of the junction unmatched. CDR1 and CDR2 (germline): SGHTA, FQGNSA. CDR3 residues: CASSENRGVRETQYF. CDR3 DNA sequence: TGTGCCAGCAGCGAGAACAGGGGGGTGAGAGAGACCCAGTACTTC.

This chain links TRBV7-7 with TRBJ2-2; no reliable D call. Per the germline V gene, CDR1 is SSHAT and CDR2 is FNYEAQ (reference sequence). CDR3 length equals 13 residues. Between the trimmed V and J ends, which lost 5 bases and 2 bases, there was a span of 6 bases. This CDR3 is CASSISNTGELFF. The CDR3 nucleotides read TGTGCCAGCAGCATTTCTAACACCGGGGAGCTGTTTTTT.

The chain uses TRBV29-1 and TRBJ1-2; the match to TRBD1 covers 7 bases. The V segment lost 4 bases and the J segment 2 bases; nucleotides outside the gene matches: 7. This CDR3 is built from 14 residues. Germline assignment: CDR1 SQVTM and CDR2 ANQGSEA. CDR3 sequence: CSVVSGGLNYGYTF. The CDR3 bases are TGCAGCGTTGTTTCAGGGGGGCTCAACTATGGCTACACCTTC. The entire variable domain, with the rest obtained from reference TRBV29-1 and TRBJ1-2, is as follows: SAVISQKPSRDICQRGTSLTIQCQVDSQVTMMFWYRQQPGQSLTLIATANQGSEATYESGFVIDKFPISRPNLTFSTLTVSNMSPEDSSIYLCSVVSGGLNYGYTFGSGTRLTVV.

The chain couples TRBV30 to TRBJ1-3; D ambiguous. V lost 5 bases and J lost 4, with 15 bases in between. The CDR3 consists of 14 residues. Germline assignment: CDR1 GTSNPN and CDR2 SVGIG (reference sequence). CDR3 nucleotides: TGTGCCTGGGTGGGCGGAGGGCGCGGAAACACCATATATTTT. This encodes CAWVGGGRGNTIYF.

The chain is built from TRBV9 and TRBJ2-7, with 10 bases that match TRBD1. The CDR3 is 15 amino acids. CDR1 and CDR2 from the germline V gene are SGDLS and YYNGEE. With 3 bases clipped from V and 5 bases from J, the junction kept 8 bases outside the gene matches. The CDR3 DNA follows: TGTGCCAGCAGCGCCACGACAGGGGGCGTCGACGAGCAGTACTTC. This sequence encodes CASSATTGGVDEQYF.

The gene calls are TRBV7-8 and TRBJ2-2; TRBD2 agrees at 7 bases. CDR1 and CDR2 (germline): SGHVS, FQNEAQ. The CDR3 is made up of 15 amino acids. Trimming removed 8 bases from V and 2 bases from J; junction bases left unmatched: 8. The CDR3 DNA sequence: TGTGCCAGCCAACGACTAGCAGTCAACACCGGGGAGCTGTTTTTT. It yields the protein CASQRLAVNTGELFF. Full variable domain (missing parts from reference TRBV7-8 and TRBJ2-2): GAGVSQSPRYKVAKRGQDVALRCDPISGHVSLFWYQQALGQGPEFLTYFQNEAQLDKSGLPSDRFFAERPEGSVSTLKIQRTQQEDSAVYLCASQRLAVNTGELFFGEGSRLTVL.

V is TRBV2 and J is TRBJ2-7, with unresolved D. Deletions cut 7 bases from V and 2 bases from J, with 12 bases between. The CDR3 has 13 residues. Germline V gene lookup returns CDR1 SNHLY and CDR2 FYNNEI. CDR3 in DNA: TGTGCCAGCAATGATGGCAGTGCCTACGAGCAGTACTTC. Encoded protein: CASNDGSAYEQYF.

The rearrangement links TRBV7-9 to TRBJ1-2; TRBD1 aligns across 9 bases. Germline lookup yields CDR1 SEHNR and CDR2 FQNEAQ (reference sequence). The CDR3 contains 14 residues. Trimming cost V 3 bases and J 2 bases; bases outside gene matches: 1. CDR3 region: CASSFGQGNYGYTF. The CDR3 DNA follows: TGTGCCAGCAGCTTCGGACAGGGGAACTATGGCTACACCTTC.

The chain uses TRBV18 and TRBJ2-1; 9 bases agree with TRBD2. Trimming cost V 3 bases and J 0 bases; bases outside gene matches: 12. Germline V gene lookup returns CDR1 KGHSH and CDR2 LQKENI. The CDR3 length is 19 residues. The DNA of the CDR3 is TGTGCCAGCTCACCTTACGGGAGACTAGCGGTGAGCTCCTACAATGAGCAGTTCTTC. As protein: CASSPYGRLAVSSYNEQFF.

J is TRBJ1-1 and V is TRBV5-6, with D perhaps TRBD1 (6 bases). Trimming took 5 bases from V and 3 from J, leaving 23 bases between them. The CDR3 covers 17 residues. CDR1 is SGHDT and CDR2 is YYEEEE in the germline V gene. The CDR3 sequence: CASSLTLDGQPDTEAFF. DNA of the CDR3: TGTGCCAGCAGTTTAACCCTAGACGGACAGCCAGACACTGAAGCTTTCTTT.

The chain couples TRBV7-2 to TRBJ1-5; the D is unclear. This CDR3 contains 13 residues. Germline CDR1 SGHTA, CDR2 FQGNSA. V dropped 3 bases and J dropped 5 bases, with 8 bases sitting between them. CDR3 protein: CASSFGGDQPQHF. The CDR3 nucleotides read TGTGCCAGCAGCTTTGGAGGTGATCAGCCCCAGCATTTT. The entire variable domain, with the rest obtained from reference TRBV7-2 and TRBJ1-5, is as follows: GAGVSQSPSNKVTEKGKDVELRCDPISGHTALYWYRQSLGQGLEFLIYFQGNSAPDKSGLPSDRFSAERTGGSVSTLTIQRTQQEDSAVYLCASSFGGDQPQHFGDGTRLSIL.

This chain joins TRBV15 and TRBJ2-1; TRBD2 matches 8 bases. The CDR3 has 14 amino acids. The ends lost 8 bases at V and 8 bases at J; junction bases unmatched: 11. Germline CDR1 and CDR2: LNHNV and YYDKDF (reference sequence). The CDR3 protein is CATSSGSTSDEQFF. CDR3 DNA: TGTGCCACCTCAAGCGGGAGTACATCCGATGAGCAGTTCTTC. Looking up the rest from reference TRBV15 and TRBJ2-1 gives the full variable domain: DAMVIQNPRYQVTQFGKPVTLSCSQTLNHNVMYWYQQKSSQAPKLLFHYYDKDFNNEADTPDNFQSRRPNTSFCFLDIRSPGLGDTAMYLCATSSGSTSDEQFFGPGTRLTVL.